What follows describes a single TCR beta chain. The data were taken from a study of cytomegalovirus exposure and HLA in healthy donors. Researchers ran the PCR with 60 Vbeta and 13 Jbeta primers. The method was immunoSEQ multiplex PCR; TCRdb's version includes in-frame clones alone and lacks a portion of them. The table has 95,000 to 150,000 clones, 75% to 90% seen once; the top ten hold 2.1%. The sequenced sample consisted of PBMCs. This clonotype was obtained from a man aged 25 to 40 in good health and CMV-seronegative.

The CDR3 DNA is TGTGCCAGCAGGTACGACCAGGGTTACATGAACACTGAAGCTTTCTTT. It is translated as CASRYDQGYMNTEAFF. The chain links TRBV5-4 to TRBJ1-1; the D gene is possibly TRBD1 (5 bases). Trimming took off 5 bases at V and 0 bases at J, with 17 bases between the two ends. Germline loops: CDR1 SGHNT, CDR2 YYREEE (reference sequence). CDR3 size: 16 residues.